The 13 T cell receptor beta chains reported below all come from one sample, sequenced in a study of molecular identifiers for immune sequencing clone quantification. TCRdb analysed the PCR reads with MiXCR anew, one entry per CDR3 protein. The sample shows about 510,000 distinct CDR3 sequences, around 23% of them seen only once. The sequencing sample was made of naive CD8+ T cells from blood, with Jurkat cell RNA spiked in. Subset reported: FACS-sorted CD8+CD4-CCR7+CD45RA+ naive T cells. The receptor source for this set is a human donor in good health. Some libraries in this study had Jurkat cell RNA spiked in.

In this sample, this clonotype turned up a few times. The V gene is TRBV19, the J gene TRBJ1-5; perhaps TRBD1 as D (5 bases). Deletions cut 5 bases from V and 0 bases from J, with 11 bases between. This CDR3 has 15 residues. Germline CDR1 and CDR2: LNHDA and SQIVND (reference sequence). CDR3 amino acids: CASSYDSYSNQPQHF. Here the CDR3 DNA reads TGTGCCAGTAGTTACGACAGTTATAGCAATCAGCCCCAGCATTTT.

The table lists this clonotype with a few counts. The junction departs from the called germline gene at one end, perhaps through a read error. The chain joins TRBV6-1 to TRBJ1-1, with TRBD1 as a possible D gene (6 bases). The CDR3 is made up of 11 amino acids. Germline V lookup: CDR1 MNHNS, CDR2 SASEGT. The CDR3 loop is CASTWGPQAFF. CDR3 coding DNA: TGTGCTAGCACGTGGGGGCCCCAAGCTTTCTTT.

This clonotype was found a few times. The J gene is TRBJ1-2, the V gene TRBV6-6; a weak D match, TRBD1 (6 bases). CDR1 and CDR2 from the germline V gene are MNHNY and SVGAGI (reference sequence). Trimming stripped 5 bases from V and 2 bases from J, with 12 bases between. The CDR3 spans 14 residues. Here the CDR3 DNA reads TGTGCCAGCAGTACCCTAACAGGGAACTATGGCTACACCTTC. This codes for CASSTLTGNYGYTF.

Note on this clonotype: Since a much larger clone is just one base distant, this may be a read error. The V call is TRBV4-1, the J call TRBJ1-4, with unresolved D. The CDR3 is 15 amino acids. V lost 0 bases to trimming and J lost 7 bases, with 12 bases between them. CDR1 MGHRA and CDR2 YSYEKL come from the germline V gene. The CDR3 nucleotides are TGCGCCAGCAGCCAAGAGCCCCTCTCGAGTGAAAAACTGTTTTTT. It codes for CASSQEPLSSEKLFF.

This clonotype was detected ten times or more. The V and J genes are TRBV18 and TRBJ2-3, with D perhaps TRBD1 or TRBD2 (5 bases each). Trimming left V 1 base short and J 2 bases short, with 13 bases between. This CDR3 spans 16 amino acids. Germline assignment: CDR1 KGHSH and CDR2 LQKENI. CDR3 bases: TGTGCCAGCTCACCACGATGGGACGGAACCACAGATACGCAGTATTTT. Translating it yields CASSPRWDGTTDTQYF.

This clonotype has a handful of counts. This rearrangement joins TRBV27 to TRBJ2-5; D is ambiguous. V was trimmed by 4 bases and J by 1 base, leaving 10 bases between them. Looked up from germline, CDR1 is MNHEY and CDR2 is SMNVEV (reference sequence). The CDR3 extends over 14 amino acids. CDR3 region: CASSSQWGQETQYF. The CDR3, as DNA: TGTGCCAGCAGTTCACAGTGGGGCCAAGAGACCCAGTACTTC.

Comment on this clonotype: The conserved closing phenylalanine or tryptophan is absent in this CDR3, likely reflecting a read error. The J gene is TRBJ2-7, the V gene TRBV7-2, with 10 bases that match TRBD2. The length of the CDR3 is 15 residues. Per the germline V gene, CDR1 is SGHTA and CDR2 is FQGNSA. In nucleotides, the CDR3 is TGTTCCAGCAGCTTAGGGCTAGCGGGAGCTTACGAGCAGTACTTA. Translating gives CSSSLGLAGAYEQYL.

This clonotype was counted at least ten times. The V and J genes are TRBV2 and TRBJ1-1, with D uncertain. This CDR3 has 13 amino acids. CDR1 is SNHLY and CDR2 is FYNNEI in the germline V gene. The V end lost 8 bases, the J end lost 0 bases, and 10 bases lay between the germline ends. Here the CDR3 reads CASLDGLNTEAFF. The CDR3 DNA reads as TGTGCCAGCCTGGACGGTCTGAACACTGAAGCTTTCTTT.

V and J are TRBV7-6 and TRBJ1-1; a possible D gene is TRBD1 (5 bases). There are 14 residues in the CDR3. V was trimmed by 5 bases and J by 2 bases, leaving 12 bases between them. CDR1 is SGHVS, CDR2 FNYEAQ, per germline. CDR3 protein: CASSLRDGNTEAFF. CDR3 in DNA: TGTGCCAGCAGCCTAAGGGACGGTAACACTGAAGCTTTCTTT.

About this clonotype itself: This may be a read error, as it is one base from a much larger clone. The genes are TRBV2 and TRBJ2-3; 7 nucleotides agree with TRBD1. This CDR3 comprises 14 residues. Germline CDR1 is SNHLY and CDR2 is FYNNEI. The CDR3 DNA reads as TGTGCCAGCGGTCCGGGACAGCCCACAGATACGCAGTGTTTT. Translated, it gives CASGPGQPTDTQCF.

V is TRBV5-1 and J is TRBJ2-7; 12 bases match TRBD2. The germline V gene encodes CDR1 SGHRS and CDR2 YFSETQ. V lost 4 bases and J lost 2; bases outside the gene matches: 13. The CDR3 spans 18 residues. CDR3 amino acids: CASSIYPTSGSFTYEQYF. CDR3 nucleotides: TGCGCCAGCAGCATCTACCCGACTAGCGGGAGCTTCACCTACGAGCAGTACTTC. The full variable domain, completed using reference TRBV5-1 and TRBJ2-7, is KAGVTQTPRYLIKTRGQQVTLSCSPISGHRSVSWYQQTPGQGLQFLFEYFSETQRNKGNFPGRFSGRQFSNSRSEMNVSTLELGDSALYLCASSIYPTSGSFTYEQYFGPGTRLTVT.

This clonotype came up a few times. The chain recombines TRBV12-3 or TRBV12-4 with TRBJ2-3; 8 bases map to TRBD2. This CDR3 contains 14 residues. V was clipped by 5 bases and J by 4 bases; unmatched bases: 5. The CDR3 DNA reads as TGTGCCAGCAGTAAGGGACTAGATTCAGATACGCAGTATTTT. This codes for CASSKGLDSDTQYF.

This chain connects TRBV4-1 to TRBJ1-1; no reliable D call. Per the germline V gene, CDR1 is MGHRA and CDR2 is YSYEKL. The ends were cut back, 0 bases at V and 10 bases at J, with 21 bases in the middle. The CDR3 runs to 16 residues. CDR3 nucleotide sequence: TGCGCCAGCAGCCAAGATACGGCCCACCGACCCGAATCAGCTTTCTTT. It encodes CASSQDTAHRPESAFF.